The 22 T cell receptor beta chains reported below all come from one sample, sequenced in a study of T cells in Graves' hyperthyroidism and ophthalmopathy. TCR beta CDR3 regions were amplified from RNA. The HTBI primer set drove a first-round RT-PCR of the TCR CDR3. TCRdb re-derived calls from the multiplex PCR reads in MiXCR, one entry per CDR3 protein. The table lists fewer than 400,000 distinct CDR3 sequences, approximately 15% of them singletons. What was sequenced was blood. The source of these receptors is a woman younger than 35 with Graves' hyperthyroidism that later progressed to Graves' ophthalmopathy.

This clonotype was found a few times. V gene TRBV10-2 combines with J gene TRBJ1-6; no clear D gene. Deletions cut 0 bases from V and 8 bases from J, with 8 bases between. This CDR3 contains 14 residues. Germline CDR1 reads WSHSY; CDR2 reads SAAADI. This CDR3 is CASSESRLDSPLHF. For the CDR3, the DNA is TGCGCCAGCAGTGAGTCCAGGCTAGATTCACCCCTCCACTTT.

The chain joins TRBV2 to TRBJ1-2; 10 bases match TRBD1. The J segment lost 0 bases and the V segment lost 1 base, leaving 5 bases of the junction unmatched. The length of the CDR3 is 17 residues. Germline V lookup: CDR1 SNHLY, CDR2 FYNNEI. CDR3 DNA sequence: TGTGCCAGCAGTGAAGGGCCGACAGGGGGCCCTAACTATGGCTACACCTTC. Translation gives CASSEGPTGGPNYGYTF.

V usage is TRBV12-3 or TRBV12-4 and J usage is TRBJ2-1, with 7 positions matching TRBD1. J gave up 2 bases and V 4 bases, and 2 bases lay outside the gene matches. This CDR3 is built from 14 residues. CDR3 sequence reads: CASSSRGPYNEQFF. In DNA form, the CDR3 reads TGTGCCAGCAGTTCTAGGGGGCCCTACAATGAGCAGTTCTTC.

This clonotype was observed many times. This rearrangement joins TRBV20-1 to TRBJ2-7; D perhaps matches TRBD1 (6 bases). Between the trimmed V and J ends, which lost 6 bases and 6 bases, there was a span of 24 bases. The CDR3 has 15 residues. Germline V gene sequence: CDR1 DFQATT, CDR2 SNEGSKA (reference sequence). The CDR3, as DNA: TGCAGTGCCCGAGAGCCCGGACAGAGCCTTACCGAGCAGTACTTC. Translation gives CSAREPGQSLTEQYF.

Only a few counts were recorded for this clonotype. The V and J genes are TRBV12-3 or TRBV12-4 and TRBJ2-2; D may be TRBD1 (5 bases). The CDR3 consists of 14 residues. Trimming pared 4 bases from V and 4 bases from J, leaving 10 bases between. CDR3 protein: CASSSDDSTGELFF. CDR3 sequence (DNA): TGTGCCAGCAGTTCAGACGACAGCACCGGGGAGCTGTTTTTT.

This clonotype was counted many times. The chain joins TRBV13 to TRBJ2-7; 10 bases fit TRBD2. Germline V CDR1 and CDR2: PRHDT, FYEKMQ (reference sequence). The V and J ends lost 4 bases and 7 bases, in that order; junction bases with no gene match: 19. This CDR3 has 18 residues. The CDR3, as DNA: TGTGCCAGCAGCTCCCAACGGTCGAGAGCGGGAGGGCGGTGGGAGCAGTACTTC. Its protein is CASSSQRSRAGGRWEQYF.

This clonotype was seen a few times. V is TRBV5-6 and J is TRBJ2-1, with D hard to call. This CDR3 comprises 16 residues. V lost 0 bases, J lost 4 bases, and 14 bases lay in between. Germline V gene sequence: CDR1 SGHDT, CDR2 YYEEEE. CDR3 sequence reads: CASSLEEHRLYNEQFF. The CDR3 nucleotides read TGTGCCAGCAGCTTGGAGGAGCATCGGCTTTACAATGAGCAGTTCTTC.

The gene calls are TRBV6-1 and TRBJ2-2; 11 bases match TRBD2. After removal of 5 bases from V and 3 bases from J, the junction contained 8 bases not matched to a gene. This CDR3 has 17 amino acids. Germline CDR1 reads MNHNS; CDR2 reads SASEGT. The CDR3: CASSFTSGSTYTGELFF. In DNA form, the CDR3 reads TGTGCCAGCAGTTTTACTAGCGGGAGTACATACACCGGGGAGCTGTTTTTT.

The CDR3 DNA is TGCAGCGTTGCCGGGTCTGGCACTGAAGCTTTCTTT. It is translated as CSVAGSGTEAFF. The chain recombines TRBV29-1 with TRBJ1-1; the D is unclear. This CDR3 is 12 amino acids long. The V end lost 4 bases, the J end lost 4 bases, and 10 bases lay between the germline ends. Germline loops: CDR1 SQVTM, CDR2 ANQGSEA.

This clonotype was seen a handful of times. The chain couples TRBV6-1 to TRBJ2-6; D remains unclear. Trimming removed 5 bases at V and 0 bases at J, with 14 bases between. Germline CDR1 and CDR2: MNHNS and SASEGT. This CDR3 region has 17 residues. CDR3: CASSTRLQSSGANVLTF. Written as DNA, the CDR3 is TGTGCCAGCAGTACGAGACTGCAAAGCTCTGGGGCCAACGTCCTGACTTTC.

This clonotype was counted between two and nine times. V usage is TRBV6-1 and J usage is TRBJ2-2; D not resolved. This CDR3 contains 16 residues. The V end lost 5 bases, the J end lost 0 bases, and 13 bases lay between the germline ends. Germline V gives CDR1 MNHNS, CDR2 SASEGT. The DNA of the CDR3 is TGTGCCAGCAGTCACCGTCGGCTAGCGAACACCGGGGAGCTGTTTTTT. It encodes CASSHRRLANTGELFF.

There are many counts of this clonotype. V is TRBV6-1 and J is TRBJ1-1; 8 nucleotides agree with TRBD1. Germline loops: CDR1 MNHNS, CDR2 SASEGT. The ends lost 4 bases at V and 6 bases at J; junction bases unmatched: 4. The CDR3 sequence is 13 residues long. Here the CDR3 reads CASSVDRGAEAFF. CDR3 DNA: TGTGCCAGCAGTGTAGACAGGGGCGCTGAAGCTTTCTTT.

This chain connects TRBV14 to TRBJ1-4; D is uncertain. Germline CDR1 reads SGHDN; CDR2 reads FVKESK. Between the trimmed V and J ends, which lost 3 bases and 5 bases, there was a span of 10 bases. The CDR3 is made up of 14 amino acids. The CDR3 is CASSQRGFNEKLFF. CDR3 bases: TGTGCCAGCAGCCAGCGTGGGTTCAATGAAAAACTGTTTTTT.

This clonotype was picked up many times. The chain links TRBV20-1 to TRBJ2-7; 10 bases match TRBD2. This CDR3 comprises 12 residues. Germline-derived CDR1 and CDR2 are DFQATT and SNEGSKA (reference sequence). V trimming: 3 bases; J trimming: 5 bases; junction bases outside the gene matches: 1. The CDR3 DNA is TGCAGTGCTAGGCTAGCGGGAGACGAGCAGTACTTC. Its translation is CSARLAGDEQYF.

In nucleotides, the CDR3 is TGTGCCAGCAGCTTAGCGACCCTAGCGGGAGTCCACGAGCAGTACTTC. The encoded protein is CASSLATLAGVHEQYF. The chain recombines TRBV11-2 with TRBJ2-7, with TRBD2 identical over 10 bases. The CDR3 is 16 residues long. Germline assignment: CDR1 SGHAT and CDR2 FQNNGV. V gave up 1 base and J gave up 5 bases; unmatched junction bases: 8. Filled out from reference TRBV11-2 and TRBJ2-7, the complete variable domain reads EAGVAQSPRYKIIEKRQSVAFWCNPISGHATLYWYQQILGQGPKLLIQFQNNGVVDDSQLPKDRFSAERLKGVDSTLKIQPAKLEDSAVYLCASSLATLAGVHEQYFGPGTRLTVT.

This chain connects TRBV7-9 to TRBJ2-1, with TRBD2 matching 11 bases. The CDR3 spans 16 residues. V shed 4 bases and J 7 bases; nucleotides not matched to a gene: 9. Per germline, CDR1 SEHNR and CDR2 FQNEAQ (reference sequence). CDR3 in amino acids: CASSSPGPSGRNEQFF. The CDR3 bases are TGTGCCAGCAGCTCCCCCGGGCCTAGCGGGAGGAATGAGCAGTTCTTC.

At least ten counts were recorded for this clonotype. The chain uses TRBV5-1 and TRBJ2-5; 8 nucleotides align to TRBD1. The CDR3 sequence is 14 residues long. Germline values: CDR1 SGHRS, CDR2 YFSETQ. The V segment lost 0 bases and the J segment 4 bases; nucleotides outside the gene matches: 2. The CDR3 nucleotides read TGCGCCAGCAGCTTGGCCGGACAGGGAGAGACCCAGTACTTC. It translates to CASSLAGQGETQYF.

The chain recombines TRBV12-3 or TRBV12-4 with TRBJ2-7; 8 bases line up with TRBD2. The CDR3 is made up of 14 amino acids. The J segment lost 5 bases and the V segment lost 3 bases, leaving 6 bases of the junction unmatched. The CDR3 nucleotides read TGTGCCAGCAGTTTGAGCGGGAGAGAGGACGAGCAGTACTTC. The encoded protein is CASSLSGREDEQYF.

This clonotype was seen a few times. V and J are TRBV20-1 and TRBJ1-2; D gene uncertain. V lost 2 bases, J lost 2 bases, and 3 bases lay in between. Germline loops: CDR1 DFQATT, CDR2 SNEGSKA (reference sequence). This CDR3 contains 11 residues. CDR3: CSARQNYGYTF. The DNA of the CDR3 is TGCAGTGCTAGACAGAACTATGGCTACACCTTC.

This chain uses TRBV7-9 with TRBJ2-2; 9 bases are shared with TRBD1. Germline lookup yields CDR1 SEHNR and CDR2 FQNEAQ (reference sequence). The V and J ends lost 0 bases and 4 bases, in that order; junction bases with no gene match: 6. The CDR3 covers 17 residues. Here the CDR3 reads CASSLARQGVFTGELFF. CDR3 sequence (DNA): TGTGCCAGCAGCTTAGCGAGACAGGGGGTATTCACCGGGGAGCTGTTTTTT. The complete variable domain, with remaining parts taken from reference TRBV7-9 and TRBJ2-2, reads DTGVSQNPRHKITKRGQNVTFRCDPISEHNRLYWYRQTLGQGPEFLTYFQNEAQLEKSRLLSDRFSAERPKGSFSTLEIQRTEQGDSAMYLCASSLARQGVFTGELFFGEGSRLTVL.

This clonotype showed up many times. The rearrangement links TRBV20-1 to TRBJ2-7; no clear D. The CDR3 has 11 amino acids. V gave up 0 bases and J gave up 4 bases, with 4 bases separating them. CDR1 is DFQATT, CDR2 SNEGSKA, per germline (reference sequence). This CDR3 is CSARDMYEQYF. The DNA for the CDR3 is TGCAGTGCTAGAGATATGTACGAGCAGTACTTC.

This clonotype came up a few times. In this CDR3 the conserved last residue, phenylalanine or tryptophan, is missing, so a read error is likely. CDR3 in DNA: TGTGCCAGCAGCTTAGGGGGGAGTCTCCGAACCATTAGCTCCTACAATGAGCAGTTCCTC. Encoded protein: CASSLGGSLRTISSYNEQFL. The chain recombines TRBV11-3 with TRBJ2-1; D is perhaps TRBD1 or TRBD2 (5 bases each). This CDR3 has 20 amino acids. Germline V gene lookup returns CDR1 SGHNT and CDR2 YENEEA. With 1 base removed from V and 0 bases from J, the gap between germline ends came to 22 bases.